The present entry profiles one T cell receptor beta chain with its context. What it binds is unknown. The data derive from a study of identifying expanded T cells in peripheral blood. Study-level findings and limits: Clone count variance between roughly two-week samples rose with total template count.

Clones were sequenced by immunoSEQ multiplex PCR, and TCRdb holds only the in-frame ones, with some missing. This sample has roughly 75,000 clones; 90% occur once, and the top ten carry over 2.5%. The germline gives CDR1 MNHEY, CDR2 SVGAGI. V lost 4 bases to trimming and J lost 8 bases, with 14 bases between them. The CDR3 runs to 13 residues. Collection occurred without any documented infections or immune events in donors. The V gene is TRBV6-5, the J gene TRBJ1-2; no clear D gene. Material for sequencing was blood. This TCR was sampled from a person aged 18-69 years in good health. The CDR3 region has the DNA TGTGCCAGCAGTTCCACCGAGCGGAGCGGCTACACCTTC. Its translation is CASSSTERSGYTF.